The entry below describes one T cell receptor beta chain. No antigen is known for it. There are no base qualities to consult, and no much larger clone falls within one base. The label giving this sample's time point can be read as: patch test 2, 6 weeks after DPC sensitization. Sample treatment or condition, as interpreted from the label and publication: therapeutic diphenylcyclopropenone sensitization with weekly scalp DPC. At every patch-test visit, the blood draw took place before the patch test was put on. Eligible patients were aged 18 to 70, diagnosed with alopecia, deemed suitable for DPC therapy, and excluded if pregnant. Total RNA was extracted from unfractionated whole blood collected in Tempus Blood RNA tubes. This entry is derived from a study of human T cells and chemical hapten exposure (dated by TCRdb to the early 2020s). About the study as a whole: For sensitization, 2% DPC in acetone was applied to a roughly 2 cm by roughly 2 cm area of upper inner arm skin. Patients additionally received weekly therapeutic DPC doses to the scalp throughout the roughly 26-week study period. Patch testing on the upper back used Finn chambers containing 0.01% DPC, with scoring done after 6 days according to International Contact Dermatitis Research Group standards. Most of the patients in the cohort were female, and the cohort covered alopecia areata with under or over 50% scalp involvement, alopecia totalis and alopecia universalis. The libraries were sequenced as a pool, and the TCR yield per sample differed mostly because of small variations in library volumes within the pool. Peripheral blood TCR repertoire changes were tracked in vivo in alopecia patients during primary and secondary sensitization to the hapten diphenylcyclopropenone (DPC). Blood was sampled from patients pre-sensitization (week 0) and at 2, 6 and about 24 weeks after DPC sensitization. For TCR sequencing, blood came from some 31 alopecia patients at anywhere from one to four time points (pre-sensitization, 2, 6 and 24 weeks). What the authors observed across the whole study: DPC sensitization did not change how many TCRs were above 1 in 1000 frequency, and no evidence was found of alterations in global repertoire structure. Repeated subsampling changed both the strength of the expansion versus patch-test correlation and the threshold at which that correlation became significant. Because every patient had alopecia, a presumed autoimmune disease, the patients' immune response might differ from that of healthy individuals. Significantly more large CDR3 similarity clusters were formed by expanded TCRs than by pre-sensitization or healthy control sets, consistent with antigen-driven responses. Patch test score correlated positively with the number of PT1 expanded TCRs, reaching significance at thresholds 8, 16 and 32 but not at 4.

Libraries were constructed by RACE. The sample was run on a NextSeq 500. During library preparation, unique molecular identifiers were attached to individual cDNA molecules so that TCRs could be counted in a quantitative, reproducible way. Both TCR alpha and TCR beta chains were sequenced from each blood RNA sample. For the original study's pipeline: A median of roughly 100,000 TCRs per sample was observed, with a range of 23,224 to 690,600. The Decombinator software suite was used to annotate V, J and CDR3 in the TCR reads. To make PS versus PT1 abundance plots, every sample was subsampled to the same number of TCRs (28,000). TCRs were defined as expanded if absent before sensitization and observed at least eight times at the 2-week time point. TCRdb redid the processing of the public reads, applying fastp at Q25 and MiXCR, and retained in-frame beta chains. Identical CDR3 protein sequences are pooled into one entry, listed with their most common genes and DNA. Here the V and J calls rest on TCRdb's processing, not on the authors' analysis. For this sample there are 100,000 or so distinct CDR3 sequences; 9.3% appear just once. The top ten constitute just over 2% of the sample.

The germline V gene supplies CDR1 MNHEY and CDR2 SVGAGI. The CDR3 has 14 amino acids, counting the end cysteine and phenylalanine. The DNA shown is the 42-base CDR3, in frame from base 1. Between the V and J ends, shortened by 2 bases and 10 bases respectively, the junction contains 17 bases. The sequence is built from TRBV6-5 and TRBJ1-1; TRBD1 is possibly the D segment (6 matching bases). The TCR originated in a woman aged 35 to 49 with alopecia areata. Some clones in this sample may be carry-over from other donors' samples. The source material was whole blood, sampled in connection with sensitization to the hapten diphenylcyclopropenone (DPC). The CDR3 protein sequence reads: CASSYGRQVGRAFF. The DNA sequence follows: TGTGCCAGCAGTTACGGGCGACAGGTAGGACGAGCTTTCTTT.